The text below deals with one T cell receptor beta chain. The antigen remains unidentified. The data originate from a study of PD-L1 blockade in urothelial cancer. Study overall: It was at some point between 2013 and 2014 that patients started atezolizumab at 1,200 mg intravenously every 3 weeks. Study findings and constraints: Durable-benefit patients expanded tumor-associated blood clones more at 3 weeks.

Sequencing used immunoSEQ multiplex PCR; TCRdb keeps in-frame clones, though not all of them. Of 85,000 to 130,000 clones listed, around 90% are singletons. The CDR3 has 14 residues. Germline lookup yields CDR1 MGHDK and CDR2 SYGVNS. With 3 bases removed from V and 10 bases from J, the gap between germline ends came to 16 bases. The receptor comes from a woman older than 75 with urothelial cancer. Sequenced here: PBMCs, sampled around atezolizumab (anti-PD-L1) treatment. The chain has TRBV25-1 and TRBJ2-1; possible D gene TRBD2, 7 bases. CDR3 in amino acids: CASSDRGASLEQFF. CDR3 DNA: TGTGCCAGCAGTGATCGGGGGGCCTCTTTGGAGCAGTTCTTC.